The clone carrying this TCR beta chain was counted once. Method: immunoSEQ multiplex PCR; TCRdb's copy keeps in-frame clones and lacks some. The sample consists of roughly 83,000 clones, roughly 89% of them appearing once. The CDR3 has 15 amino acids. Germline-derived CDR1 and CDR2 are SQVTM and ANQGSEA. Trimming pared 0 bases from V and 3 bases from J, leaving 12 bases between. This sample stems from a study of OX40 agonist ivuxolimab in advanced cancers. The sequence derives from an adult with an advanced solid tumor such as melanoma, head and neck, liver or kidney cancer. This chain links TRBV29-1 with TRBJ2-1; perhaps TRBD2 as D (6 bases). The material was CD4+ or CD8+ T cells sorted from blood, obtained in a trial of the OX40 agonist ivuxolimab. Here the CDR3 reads CSVEEEAGYYNEQFF. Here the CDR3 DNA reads TGCAGCGTTGAAGAAGAGGCGGGGTACTACAATGAGCAGTTCTTC.